Listed below are T cell receptor beta chains from one sample, sequenced in a study of blood T cell repertoires in COVID-19. Clones were read by immunoSEQ multiplex PCR, and TCRdb kept only the in-frame ones, dropping some. The sample holds 210,000 or so clones, about nine tenths seen once. Sample: peripheral blood. Receptors were obtained from a man aged 35 to 55 with acute or convalescent COVID-19. Both conserved end residues are part of each CDR3. Fields, in order: V gene, CDR3 length, CDR3 protein.

>TRBV6-5|14
CASRDRVSGNTIYF
>TRBV5-4|12
CASSPGYNEQFF
>TRBV7-9|16
CASSLGGQGDRQPQHF
>TRBV19|13
CASSSTGGIPAFF
>TRBV7-2|19
CASSLGSGGPPVFTGELFF
>TRBV9|16
CASSEASGGSYNEQFF
>TRBV28|16
CASSFQVGQGMNEQYF
>TRBV3-1/TRBV3-2|14
CALRGGVTEGTQYF
>TRBV4-2|16
CASSPAPGLAGNIQYF
>TRBV6-5|12
CASTSPYNEQFF
>TRBV6-4|13
CASRGGETGELFF
>TRBV28|15
CASNIISRGIYEQYF
>TRBV28|15
CASSNTGSGQETQYF
>TRBV6-6|16
CASRETGNSRGNTIYF
>TRBV5-1|14
CASSAQGPGEGYTF
>TRBV24-1|17
CATSSQPGQGANYGYTF
>TRBV4-1|17
CASSQVGRGGGGYGYTF
>TRBV30|15
CAWTGPTGFPYEQYF
>TRBV3-1/TRBV3-2|13
CASSQEFRGPQHF
>TRBV30|12
CAWAPQGSPLHF
>TRBV5-1|15
CASSLALSPTDTQYF
>TRBV19|16
CASSIKTTGGTDTQYF
>TRBV11-2|17
CASSLVPAGGPADTQYF
>TRBV28|15
CASSLTGLTPYGYTF
>TRBV18|17
CASSPSGGGLGAYGYTF
>TRBV11-2|13
CASSYTGSYGYTF
>TRBV19|11
CARDTQETQYF
>TRBV5-6|12
CASSYQDYGYTF
>TRBV7-6|14
CASSLVSGDGGYTF
>TRBV7-9|12
CASSLVLNTIYF
>TRBV3-1/TRBV3-2|14
CASSPLGQGHGYTF
>TRBV5-1|15
CASSRTGTGVYEQYF
>TRBV5-4|13
CASSLKGGTEAFF
>TRBV3-1/TRBV3-2|14
CASSPPSMNTEAFF
>TRBV14|15
CASSQDRRDSYEQYF
>TRBV3-1/TRBV3-2|16
CASSQYLGSGGGEQFF
>TRBV4-1|14
CASSLGQGGYEQYF
>TRBV2|12
CASSVVNYGYTF
>TRBV9|14
CASSVGLLSYEQYF
>TRBV5-1|15
CASSPGQISYNEQFF
>TRBV14|13
CASSYTVGGTIYF
>TRBV4-3|17
CASSQGGGRGGDNEQFF
>TRBV2|15
CASTEGFSAYTEAFF